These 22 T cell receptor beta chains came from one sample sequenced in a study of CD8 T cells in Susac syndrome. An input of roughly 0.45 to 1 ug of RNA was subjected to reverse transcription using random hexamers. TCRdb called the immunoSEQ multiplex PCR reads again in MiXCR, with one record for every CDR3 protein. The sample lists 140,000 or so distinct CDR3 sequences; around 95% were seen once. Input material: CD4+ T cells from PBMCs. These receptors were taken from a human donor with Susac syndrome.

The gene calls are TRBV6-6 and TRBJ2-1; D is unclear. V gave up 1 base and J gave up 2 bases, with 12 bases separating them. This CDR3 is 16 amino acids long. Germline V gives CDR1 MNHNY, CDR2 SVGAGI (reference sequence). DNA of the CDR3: TGTGCCAGCAGTTACTACCCAGACTCCGCCTACAATGAGCAGTTCTTC. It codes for CASSYYPDSAYNEQFF.

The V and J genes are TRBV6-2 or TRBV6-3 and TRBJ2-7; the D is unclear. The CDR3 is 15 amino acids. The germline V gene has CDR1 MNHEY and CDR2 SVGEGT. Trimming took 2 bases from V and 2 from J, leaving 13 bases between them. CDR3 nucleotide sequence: TGTGCCAGCAGTTACGGGATTCCCGCGCCCTACGAGCAGTACTTC. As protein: CASSYGIPAPYEQYF.

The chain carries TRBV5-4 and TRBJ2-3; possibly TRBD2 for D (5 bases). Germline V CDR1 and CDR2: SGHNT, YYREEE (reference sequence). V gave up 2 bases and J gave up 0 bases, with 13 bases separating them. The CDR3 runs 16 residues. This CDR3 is CASSLKLAQSTDTQYF. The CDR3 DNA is TGTGCCAGCAGCTTAAAGCTAGCCCAAAGCACAGATACGCAGTATTTT.

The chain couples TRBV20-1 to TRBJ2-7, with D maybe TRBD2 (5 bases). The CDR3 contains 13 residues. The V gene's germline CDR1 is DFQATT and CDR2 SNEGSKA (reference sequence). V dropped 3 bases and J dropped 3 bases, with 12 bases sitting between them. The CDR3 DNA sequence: TGCAGTGCTAGGTCGAGCGGAGACTACGAGCAGTACTTC. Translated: CSARSSGDYEQYF.

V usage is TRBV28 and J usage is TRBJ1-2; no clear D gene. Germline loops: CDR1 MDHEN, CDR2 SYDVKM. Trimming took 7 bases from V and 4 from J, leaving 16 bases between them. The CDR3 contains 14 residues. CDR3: CASTSGPVIYGYTF. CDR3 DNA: TGTGCCAGCACCTCCGGACCTGTAATCTATGGCTACACCTTC.

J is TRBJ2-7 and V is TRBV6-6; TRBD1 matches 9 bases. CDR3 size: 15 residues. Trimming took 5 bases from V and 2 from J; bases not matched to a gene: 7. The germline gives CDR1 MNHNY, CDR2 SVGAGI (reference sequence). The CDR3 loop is CASSHTGTGTYEQYF. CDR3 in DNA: TGTGCCAGCAGTCACACCGGGACAGGGACCTACGAGCAGTACTTC.

The CDR3 reads CSAIQKGTSQDLYNQETQYF. CDR3 bases: TGCAGTGCTATTCAAAAGGGGACATCGCAGGATTTGTACAACCAAGAGACCCAGTACTTC. The chain has TRBV20-1 and TRBJ2-5, with D tentatively TRBD1 (6 bases). Germline V lookup: CDR1 DFQATT, CDR2 SNEGSKA (reference sequence). V lost 4 bases and J 0 bases, leaving 30 bases between the germline ends. The CDR3 length is 20 residues.

The CDR3 nucleotides are TGTGCCAGCTCACCCCAGGGTCTCCTCTACGAGCAGTACTTC. Its translation: CASSPQGLLYEQYF. The V gene is TRBV18, the J gene TRBJ2-7; tentatively, D is TRBD1 (5 bases). The CDR3 contains 14 residues. CDR1 is KGHSH and CDR2 is LQKENI in the germline V gene. Trimming took off 3 bases at V and 3 bases at J, with 12 bases between the two ends.

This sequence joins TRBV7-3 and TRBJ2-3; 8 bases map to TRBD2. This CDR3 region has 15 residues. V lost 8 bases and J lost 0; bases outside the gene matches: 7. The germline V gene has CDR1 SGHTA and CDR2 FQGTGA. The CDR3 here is CASREGTSSTDTQYF. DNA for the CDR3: TGTGCCAGCCGGGAGGGGACTTCTAGCACAGATACGCAGTATTTT.

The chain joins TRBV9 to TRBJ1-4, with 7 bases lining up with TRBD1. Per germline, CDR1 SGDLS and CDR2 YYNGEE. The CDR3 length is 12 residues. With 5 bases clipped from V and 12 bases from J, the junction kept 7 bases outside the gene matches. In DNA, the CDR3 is TGTGCCAGCAGACGAAATCAGGGGGAACTGTTTTTT. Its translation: CASRRNQGELFF.

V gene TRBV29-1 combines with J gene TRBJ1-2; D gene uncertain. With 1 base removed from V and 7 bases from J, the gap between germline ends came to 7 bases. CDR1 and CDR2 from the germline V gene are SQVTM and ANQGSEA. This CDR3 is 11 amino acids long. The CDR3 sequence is CSVEATGGYTF. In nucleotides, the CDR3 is TGCAGCGTTGAAGCGACTGGTGGCTACACCTTC.

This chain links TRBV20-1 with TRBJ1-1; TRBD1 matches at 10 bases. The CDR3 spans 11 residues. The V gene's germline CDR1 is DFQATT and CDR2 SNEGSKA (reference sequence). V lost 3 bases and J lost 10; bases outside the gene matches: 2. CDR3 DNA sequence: TGCAGTGCTAGGGGGGACAGGGGAGCTTTCTTT. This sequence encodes CSARGDRGAFF.

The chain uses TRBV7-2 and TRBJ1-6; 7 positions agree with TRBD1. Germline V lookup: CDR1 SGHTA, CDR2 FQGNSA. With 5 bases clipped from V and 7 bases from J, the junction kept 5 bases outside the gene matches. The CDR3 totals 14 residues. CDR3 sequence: CASSRQGNNSPLHF. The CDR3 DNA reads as TGTGCCAGCAGCCGACAGGGAAACAATTCACCCCTCCACTTT.

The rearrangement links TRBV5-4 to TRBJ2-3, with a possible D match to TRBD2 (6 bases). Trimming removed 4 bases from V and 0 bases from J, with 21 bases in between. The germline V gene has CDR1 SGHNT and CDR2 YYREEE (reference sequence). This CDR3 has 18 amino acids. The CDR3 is CASSEEVRGLGSTDTQYF. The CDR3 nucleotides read TGTGCCAGCAGCGAAGAGGTCCGGGGGTTGGGGAGCACAGATACGCAGTATTTT.

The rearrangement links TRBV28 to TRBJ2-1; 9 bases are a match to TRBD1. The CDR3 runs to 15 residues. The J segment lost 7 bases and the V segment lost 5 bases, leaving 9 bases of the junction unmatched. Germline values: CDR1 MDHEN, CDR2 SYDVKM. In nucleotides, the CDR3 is TGTGCCAGCAGTGCCCCGGGACAGGGTGGTAATGAGCAGTTCTTC. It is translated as CASSAPGQGGNEQFF. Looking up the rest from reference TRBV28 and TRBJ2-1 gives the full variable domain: DVKVTQSSRYLVKRTGEKVFLECVQDMDHENMFWYRQDPGLGLRLIYFSYDVKMKEKGDIPEGYSVSREKKERFSLILESASTNQTSMYLCASSAPGQGGNEQFFGPGTRLTVL.

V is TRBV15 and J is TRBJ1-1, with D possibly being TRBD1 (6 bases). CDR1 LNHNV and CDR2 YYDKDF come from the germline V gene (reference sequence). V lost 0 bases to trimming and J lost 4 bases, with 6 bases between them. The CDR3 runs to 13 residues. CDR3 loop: CATSREQGTEAFF. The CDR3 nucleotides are TGTGCCACCAGCAGAGAACAGGGCACTGAAGCTTTCTTT.

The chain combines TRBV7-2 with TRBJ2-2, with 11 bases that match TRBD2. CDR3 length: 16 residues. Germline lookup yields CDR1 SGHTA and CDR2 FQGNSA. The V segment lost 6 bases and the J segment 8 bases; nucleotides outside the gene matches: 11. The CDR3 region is CASSRASGRSIGELFF. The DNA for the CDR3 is TGTGCCAGCAGTCGGGCTAGCGGGAGGAGTATAGGGGAGCTGTTTTTT. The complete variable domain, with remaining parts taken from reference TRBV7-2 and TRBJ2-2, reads GAGVSQSPSNKVTEKGKDVELRCDPISGHTALYWYRQSLGQGLEFLIYFQGNSAPDKSGLPSDRFSAERTGGSVSTLTIQRTQQEDSAVYLCASSRASGRSIGELFFGEGSRLTVL.

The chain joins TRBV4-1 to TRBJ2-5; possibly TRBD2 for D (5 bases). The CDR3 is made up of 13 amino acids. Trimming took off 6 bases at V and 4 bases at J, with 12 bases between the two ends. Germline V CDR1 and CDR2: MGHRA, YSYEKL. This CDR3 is CASSTASRETQYF. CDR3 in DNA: TGCGCCAGCAGTACGGCTAGCAGAGAGACCCAGTACTTC.

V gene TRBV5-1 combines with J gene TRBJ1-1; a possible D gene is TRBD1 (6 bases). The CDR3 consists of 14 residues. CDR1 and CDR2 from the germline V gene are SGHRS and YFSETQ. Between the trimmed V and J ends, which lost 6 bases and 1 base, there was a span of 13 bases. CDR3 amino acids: CASTLGGQNTEAFF. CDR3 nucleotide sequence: TGCGCCAGCACCCTGGGGGGGCAGAACACTGAAGCTTTCTTT.

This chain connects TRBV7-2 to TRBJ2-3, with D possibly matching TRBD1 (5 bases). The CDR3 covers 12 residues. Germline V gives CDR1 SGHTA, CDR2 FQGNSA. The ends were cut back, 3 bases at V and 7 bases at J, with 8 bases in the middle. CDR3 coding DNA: TGTGCCAGCAGCTTGAACAGGAATACGCAGTATTTT. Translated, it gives CASSLNRNTQYF.

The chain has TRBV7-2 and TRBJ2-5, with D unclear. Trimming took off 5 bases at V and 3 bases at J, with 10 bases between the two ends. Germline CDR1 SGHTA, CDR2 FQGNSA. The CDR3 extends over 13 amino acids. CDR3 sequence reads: CASSRAAKETQYF. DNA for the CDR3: TGTGCCAGCAGCAGAGCAGCCAAAGAGACCCAGTACTTC. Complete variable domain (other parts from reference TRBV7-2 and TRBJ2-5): GAGVSQSPSNKVTEKGKDVELRCDPISGHTALYWYRQSLGQGLEFLIYFQGNSAPDKSGLPSDRFSAERTGGSVSTLTIQRTQQEDSAVYLCASSRAAKETQYFGPGTRLLVL.

CDR3 nucleotides: TGTGCTAGTGGCCATTCCGGGACAAGATCTGAAAAACTGTTTTTT. Translation: CASGHSGTRSEKLFF. This chain links TRBV12-5 with TRBJ1-4; the D gene is possibly TRBD1 (6 bases). The germline CDR1 and CDR2 sequences are LGHNT and FRNRAP. Deletions cut 6 bases from V and 7 bases from J, with 18 bases between. The CDR3 is made up of 15 amino acids. The entire variable domain, with the rest obtained from reference TRBV12-5 and TRBJ1-4, is as follows: DARVTQTPRHKVTEMGQEVTMRCQPILGHNTVFWYRQTMMQGLELLAYFRNRAPLDDSGMPKDRFSAEMPDATLATLKIQPSEPRDSAVYFCASGHSGTRSEKLFFGSGTQLSVL.